The next 14 T cell receptor beta chains were all read from a single sample in a study of T cells in Graves' hyperthyroidism and ophthalmopathy. TCR beta CDR3 regions were amplified from RNA transcripts. During a first-round RT-PCR of the TCR CDR3, the HTBI primer set was used. TCRdb re-called the multiplex PCR reads with MiXCR, one entry per CDR3 protein. The table records over 350,000 distinct CDR3 sequences, about 14% of them present only once. Source material: blood. The receptors originated from a man between 45 and 60 years old with Graves' ophthalmopathy.

This clonotype has at least ten counts. The V and J genes are TRBV2 and TRBJ2-6, with unresolved D. The V end was cut by 4 bases, the J end by 0 bases, with 7 bases between. The germline V gene has CDR1 SNHLY and CDR2 FYNNEI. The CDR3 consists of 15 residues. CDR3 loop: CASSGRNSGANVLTF. CDR3 coding DNA: TGTGCCAGCAGTGGGCGGAACTCTGGGGCCAACGTCCTGACTTTC.

This clonotype was seen repeatedly, ten times or more. One end of the junction fails to match germline, which may point to a read error. V is TRBV12-3 or TRBV12-4 and J is TRBJ2-3; D is possibly TRBD2 (6 bases). This CDR3 is 15 amino acids long. CDR3 DNA: TGTGCCAGCAGTCTAGCCAGGGCGGGGACAGATACGCAGTATTTT. Translation: CASSLARAGTDTQYF.

The chain carries TRBV9 and TRBJ2-7, with TRBD1 matching over 9 bases. With 3 bases clipped from V and 6 bases from J, the junction kept 13 bases outside the gene matches. The length of the CDR3 is 16 residues. Germline V CDR1 and CDR2: SGDLS, YYNGEE. For the CDR3, the DNA is TGTGCCAGCAGCGCCCTAGGGGGACAGGGACCTCTCGAGCAGTACTTC. It translates to CASSALGGQGPLEQYF.

The chain uses TRBV2 and TRBJ1-5, with D unresolved. Trimming removed 5 bases from V and 2 bases from J, with 10 bases in between. The CDR3 has 14 residues. Germline loops: CDR1 SNHLY, CDR2 FYNNEI. CDR3 loop: CASSYTSRNQPQHF. The DNA of the CDR3 is TGTGCCAGCAGTTACACGTCTCGCAATCAGCCCCAGCATTTT.

This clonotype was picked up many times. The J gene is TRBJ1-6, the V gene TRBV6-5; D ambiguous. V was cut by 2 bases and J by 5 bases, with 13 bases left in between. Germline V gene sequence: CDR1 MNHEY, CDR2 SVGAGI. The CDR3 has 16 residues. The CDR3 coding sequence is TGTGCCAGCAGTTACGCTCCGGCGGGGAATAATTCACCCCTCCACTTT. Amino acid sequence: CASSYAPAGNNSPLHF.

This chain connects TRBV20-1 to TRBJ2-2; 7 positions agree with TRBD2. V lost 2 bases, J lost 2 bases, and 8 bases stayed unmatched. Germline values: CDR1 DFQATT, CDR2 SNEGSKA (reference sequence). This CDR3 contains 16 residues. The CDR3 region has the DNA TGCAGTGCTAGACTAGGACTAGTTGAAAACACCGGGGAGCTGTTTTTT. This sequence encodes CSARLGLVENTGELFF.

The rearrangement uses TRBV4-1 and TRBJ1-5; the D gene is possibly TRBD1 (5 bases). Trimming took 5 bases from V and 6 from J, leaving 17 bases between them. Germline values: CDR1 MGHRA, CDR2 YSYEKL. The CDR3 is 15 residues long. The CDR3: CASSADKGRGQPQHF. DNA for the CDR3: TGCGCCAGCAGCGCCGACAAGGGACGGGGTCAGCCCCAGCATTTT.

This clonotype occurred many times. V gene TRBV10-3 combines with J gene TRBJ2-1; 11 bases agree with TRBD2. The CDR3 extends over 15 amino acids. CDR1 and CDR2 from the germline V gene are ENHRY and SYGVKD. V lost 4 bases and J lost 10; bases outside the gene matches: 9. CDR3 sequence reads: CAISAGTSGDFEQFF. CDR3 nucleotide sequence: TGTGCCATCAGTGCAGGGACTAGCGGAGACTTCGAGCAGTTCTTC.

This clonotype was seen at least ten times. This chain links TRBV18 with TRBJ1-1; the D gene is possibly TRBD1 (6 bases). Trimming took off 2 bases at V and 0 bases at J, with 10 bases between the two ends. CDR1 is KGHSH, CDR2 LQKENI, per germline. The CDR3 is 15 amino acids. CDR3 region: CASSPWGALNTEAFF. The CDR3 DNA is TGTGCCAGCTCACCATGGGGGGCCTTGAACACTGAAGCTTTCTTT. Full variable domain (outside the CDR3, taken from reference TRBV18 and TRBJ1-1): NAGVMQNPRHLVRRRGQEARLRCSPMKGHSHVYWYRQLPEEGLKFMVYLQKENIIDESGMPKERFSAEFPKEGPSILRIQQVVRGDSAAYFCASSPWGALNTEAFFGQGTRLTVV.

V and J are TRBV3-1 and TRBJ2-7; 11 bases line up with TRBD2. Germline V gene sequence: CDR1 LGHDT, CDR2 YNNKEL (reference sequence). The CDR3 covers 16 residues. Trimming cost V 3 bases and J 6 bases; bases outside gene matches: 10. The CDR3 region has the DNA TGTGCCAGCAGCCAGGCCGGGACTAGCGGTTTCCTCGAGCAGTACTTC. Its translation: CASSQAGTSGFLEQYF.

This clonotype was seen more than once but under ten times. This chain joins TRBV5-4 and TRBJ2-3; TRBD1 might be the D (5 bases). The germline V and J ends were trimmed by 0 bases and 1 base, with 15 bases remaining between them. The CDR3 consists of 17 residues. Germline V gene sequence: CDR1 SGHNT, CDR2 YYREEE (reference sequence). CDR3: CASSLGLGLQGTDTQYF. CDR3 nucleotide sequence: TGTGCCAGCAGCTTGGGGTTGGGGCTTCAGGGCACAGATACGCAGTATTTT.

The chain uses TRBV27 and TRBJ1-2; D not certain. V was cut by 5 bases and J by 0 bases, with 7 bases left in between. The germline V gene has CDR1 MNHEY and CDR2 SMNVEV (reference sequence). The CDR3 has 13 amino acids. Here the CDR3 reads CASSPTTNYGYTF. The CDR3 DNA is TGTGCCAGCAGTCCGACAACTAACTATGGCTACACCTTC.

At least ten counts were recorded for this clonotype. The chain couples TRBV2 to TRBJ1-2, with D hard to call. V was cut by 4 bases and J by 1 base, with 10 bases left in between. Germline loops: CDR1 SNHLY, CDR2 FYNNEI. CDR3 length: 14 amino acids. The CDR3 region has the DNA TGTGCCAGCAGTGCGGCAAAAAATAACTATGGCTACACCTTC. It encodes CASSAAKNNYGYTF.

This clonotype has a count of ten or more. J is TRBJ2-5 and V is TRBV10-3; 9 positions match TRBD2. Germline V gene lookup returns CDR1 ENHRY and CDR2 SYGVKD. The CDR3 has 14 residues. Trimming removed 4 bases from V and 2 bases from J; junction bases left unmatched: 2. The CDR3, as DNA: TGTGCCATCAGTGGTCTAGCGGGACAAGAGACCCAGTACTTC. It encodes CAISGLAGQETQYF.